The 26 T cell receptor beta chains in this list originate from one sample, sequenced in a study of T-cell memory formation after mild COVID-19. From the 5' RACE reads, TCRdb called clonotypes with MiXCR, one entry per CDR3 protein. Of some 130,000 distinct CDR3 sequences in the sample, less than 25% were seen once. Sequencing was performed on PBMCs or a T cell subset sorted from them (not recorded which). The receptors originated from an adult woman who had mild COVID-19 (a few samples of this study predate the infection). Cell type and time point are not known.

CDR3 in DNA: TGTGCCAGCAGCCCACACCAGGGGCCTCCGTACTCTGGAAACACCATATATTTT. Protein: CASSPHQGPPYSGNTIYF. The V gene is TRBV7-6, the J gene TRBJ1-3; possibly TRBD1 for D (6 bases). This CDR3 spans 18 amino acids. Germline values: CDR1 SGHVS, CDR2 FNYEAQ. Between the trimmed V and J ends, which lost 5 bases and 0 bases, there was a span of 20 bases.

This chain connects TRBV12-3 or TRBV12-4 to TRBJ2-5, with 15 bases lining up with TRBD2. Trimming cost V 6 bases and J 5 bases; bases outside gene matches: 7. The CDR3 runs 16 residues. CDR3 in DNA: TGTGCCAGCAGACCCGGACTAGCGGGAGGGAGGGAGACCCAGTACTTC. It specifies CASRPGLAGGRETQYF.

The chain is built from TRBV13 and TRBJ1-1; 7 nucleotides line up with TRBD1. Germline values: CDR1 PRHDT, CDR2 FYEKMQ (reference sequence). The CDR3 runs to 15 residues. The ends lost 5 bases at V and 2 bases at J; junction bases unmatched: 8. The CDR3 nucleotides are TGTGCCAGCAGCGCACGAACAGGGGTCAACACTGAAGCTTTCTTT. It encodes CASSARTGVNTEAFF.

This clonotype was counted between two and nine times. The J gene is TRBJ2-1, the V gene TRBV15, with 11 bases aligning to TRBD2. After removal of 1 base from V and 4 bases from J, the junction contained 6 bases not matched to a gene. Germline V gene lookup returns CDR1 LNHNV and CDR2 YYDKDF (reference sequence). The CDR3 has 17 residues. The CDR3 DNA reads as TGTGCCACCAGCAGAGCTGCCGGGACTAGCGGATACAATGAGCAGTTCTTC. Encoded protein: CATSRAAGTSGYNEQFF. The full variable domain, in which reference TRBV15 and TRBJ2-1 provide the parts outside the CDR3, is DAMVIQNPRYQVTQFGKPVTLSCSQTLNHNVMYWYQQKSSQAPKLLFHYYDKDFNNEADTPDNFQSRRPNTSFCFLDIRSPGLGDTAMYLCATSRAAGTSGYNEQFFGPGTRLTVL.

CDR3 in amino acids: CASSSGWGDQPQHF. The CDR3 coding sequence is TGTGCCAGCAGCAGCGGGTGGGGGGATCAGCCCCAGCATTTT. The chain recombines TRBV6-5 with TRBJ1-5, with D tentatively TRBD1 (5 bases). From germline, CDR1 is MNHEY and CDR2 SVGAGI. V lost 6 bases and J lost 5, with 14 bases in between. This CDR3 comprises 14 residues.

The chain has TRBV7-6 and TRBJ2-7; 9 bases are shared with TRBD1. With 5 bases clipped from V and 3 bases from J, the junction kept 5 bases outside the gene matches. Germline-derived CDR1 and CDR2 are SGHVS and FNYEAQ. The length of the CDR3 is 14 residues. The CDR3 reads CASSGRDRDYEQYF. In DNA, the CDR3 is TGTGCCAGCAGCGGCCGGGACAGGGACTACGAGCAGTACTTC.

This clonotype has a handful of counts. The V gene is TRBV4-1, the J gene TRBJ2-3; 7 bases are shared with TRBD1. Trimming at V came to 1 base and at J to 0 bases, leaving 1 base not matched to a gene. The CDR3 loop spans 15 amino acids. CDR1 and CDR2 (germline): MGHRA, YSYEKL. The CDR3 DNA follows: TGCGCCAGCAGCCAAGTGACAGGGAGCACAGATACGCAGTATTTT. Translation: CASSQVTGSTDTQYF.

This chain connects TRBV20-1 to TRBJ2-2, with D tentatively TRBD2 (6 bases). Trimming left V 6 bases short and J 5 bases short, with 16 bases between. The CDR3 loop spans 14 amino acids. CDR1 DFQATT and CDR2 SNEGSKA come from the germline V gene (reference sequence). The DNA of the CDR3 is TGCAGTGCAGCGGGCACGCGGGGTACCGGGGAGCTGTTTTTT. Encoded protein: CSAAGTRGTGELFF.

This clonotype was detected only a few times. The gene calls are TRBV11-2 and TRBJ2-7, with D perhaps TRBD2 (5 bases). The V end lost 6 bases, the J end lost 2 bases, and 14 bases lay between the germline ends. This CDR3 comprises 14 residues. From germline, CDR1 is SGHAT and CDR2 FQNNGV. CDR3 region: CASSLGLGTYEQYF. CDR3 bases: TGTGCCAGCAGTCTAGGACTTGGGACCTACGAGCAGTACTTC.

This clonotype appeared a few times. The chain combines TRBV12-3 or TRBV12-4 with TRBJ2-1; TRBD2 matches 10 bases. Losses at the gene ends were 7 bases for V and 6 bases for J; bases not matched to a gene: 9. The CDR3 totals 15 residues. CDR3 nucleotides: TGTGCCAGCACCTTAGCGGGAGGTAGGCGCAATGAGCAGTTCTTC. Its protein is CASTLAGGRRNEQFF.

The CDR3 here is CASSWSTGHTEAFF. The CDR3 bases are TGTGCCAGCAGTTGGTCGACAGGACACACTGAAGCTTTCTTT. The chain links TRBV6-5 to TRBJ1-1, with D perhaps matching TRBD1 (6 bases). The length of the CDR3 is 14 residues. Germline V gene sequence: CDR1 MNHEY, CDR2 SVGAGI. Trimming took 4 bases from V and 3 from J, leaving 12 bases between them.

Comment on this clonotype: One end of the junction fails to match germline, which may point to a read error. CDR3 protein: CASSATGTEETHYF. As DNA, the CDR3 is TGTGCCAGCAGCGCGACCGGGACAGAAGAGACCCATTACTTC. The rearrangement links TRBV9 to TRBJ2-5, with 7 bases fitting TRBD1. The germline gives CDR1 SGDLS, CDR2 YYNGEE. The CDR3 is 14 amino acids.

Only a few counts were recorded for this clonotype. This chain links TRBV24-1 with TRBJ2-1; D is undetermined. The V end lost 0 bases, the J end lost 2 bases, and 16 bases lay between the germline ends. This CDR3 has 18 residues. The germline gives CDR1 KGHDR, CDR2 SFDVKD. The CDR3 spells CATSDLQIDPVTYNEQFF. The CDR3 nucleotides read TGTGCCACCAGTGATTTGCAAATCGATCCGGTTACCTACAATGAGCAGTTCTTC.

The chain has TRBV7-3 and TRBJ1-5; D gene uncertain. Trimming pared 3 bases from V and 6 bases from J, leaving 9 bases between. The CDR3 contains 13 residues. Germline V gene data show CDR1 as SGHTA and CDR2 as FQGTGA. CDR3 sequence reads: CASSLGWGQPQHF. DNA of the CDR3: TGTGCCAGCAGCTTGGGTTGGGGTCAGCCCCAGCATTTT. The whole variable domain, remainder taken from reference TRBV7-3 and TRBJ1-5, is GAGVSQTPSNKVTEKGKYVELRCDPISGHTALYWYRQSLGQGPEFLIYFQGTGAADDSGLPNDRFFAVRPEGSVSTLKIQRTERGDSAVYLCASSLGWGQPQHFGDGTRLSIL.

The gene calls are TRBV6-1 and TRBJ2-1; TRBD1 matches at 11 bases. Germline CDR1 is MNHNS and CDR2 is SASEGT. The trim removed 8 bases at V and 3 bases at J, leaving 3 bases unmatched. The CDR3 runs 14 residues. The DNA of the CDR3 is TGTGCCAGCGAAGGGACAGGGGGCTACAATGAGCAGTTCTTC. This gives the protein CASEGTGGYNEQFF.

J is TRBJ1-1 and V is TRBV5-1, with a possible D match to TRBD1 (5 bases). Germline CDR1 reads SGHRS; CDR2 reads YFSETQ. This CDR3 spans 13 amino acids. Trimming left V 2 bases short and J 6 bases short, with 11 bases between. DNA of the CDR3: TGCGCCAGCAGCTTCGTCAGAGGGGCTGAAGCTTTCTTT. This gives the protein CASSFVRGAEAFF.

A few counts support this clonotype. This chain connects TRBV5-1 to TRBJ2-7; D is unresolved. Germline-derived CDR1 and CDR2 are SGHRS and YFSETQ. This CDR3 has 12 residues. V lost 4 bases, J lost 1 base, and 6 bases lay in between. Written as DNA, the CDR3 is TGCGCCAGCAGCACCGGTTCCTACGAGCAGTACTTC. Amino acid sequence: CASSTGSYEQYF.

The CDR3 here is CAISEREDEQFF. Here the CDR3 DNA reads TGTGCCATCAGTGAGAGGGAGGACGAGCAGTTCTTC. The chain has TRBV10-3 and TRBJ2-1; D might be TRBD2 (6 bases). The CDR3 runs 12 residues. The germline V gene has CDR1 ENHRY and CDR2 SYGVKD. Trimming took off 2 bases at V and 10 bases at J, with 9 bases between the two ends.

The CDR3 spells CSARVRGGSFSEAFF. CDR3 sequence (DNA): TGCAGTGCTAGAGTTAGGGGAGGGTCGTTTTCTGAAGCTTTCTTT. This rearrangement joins TRBV20-1 to TRBJ1-1; a weak D match, TRBD1 (5 bases). The CDR3 spans 15 residues. Germline values: CDR1 DFQATT, CDR2 SNEGSKA (reference sequence). The V and J ends lost 1 base and 6 bases respectively, with 18 bases between them.

The chain joins TRBV20-1 to TRBJ2-7; TRBD2 matches 11 bases. After removal of 2 bases from V and 4 bases from J, the junction contained 7 bases not matched to a gene. The germline V gene encodes CDR1 DFQATT and CDR2 SNEGSKA (reference sequence). This CDR3 comprises 15 residues. The CDR3 nucleotides are TGCAGTGCTAGAAACGTAGCGGGAGGGCCTTACGAGCAGTACTTC. Translated: CSARNVAGGPYEQYF.

The chain recombines TRBV7-9 with TRBJ2-3; TRBD2 matches at 9 bases. Germline-derived CDR1 and CDR2 are SEHNR and FQNEAQ (reference sequence). J lost 5 bases, V lost 4 bases, and 10 bases had no gene match. This CDR3 has 16 residues. The CDR3 protein is CASSSEAGGMEDTQYF. Here the CDR3 DNA reads TGTGCCAGCAGCTCGGAAGCGGGAGGAATGGAAGATACGCAGTATTTT.

The table lists this clonotype with a few counts. The rearrangement links TRBV10-3 to TRBJ1-1; TRBD1 matches 8 bases. Germline V lookup: CDR1 ENHRY, CDR2 SYGVKD. CDR3 length: 15 amino acids. The V gene end was trimmed by 6 bases and the J gene end by 1 base; junction bases not matched to a gene: 7. The chain's CDR3 is CAISLTTGGNTEAFF. The CDR3 nucleotides read TGTGCCATCAGCTTGACTACAGGGGGGAACACTGAAGCTTTCTTT.

The V and J genes are TRBV20-1 and TRBJ1-3; 8 positions agree with TRBD1. The CDR3 sequence is 18 residues long. The germline gives CDR1 DFQATT, CDR2 SNEGSKA (reference sequence). The V segment lost 5 bases and the J segment 14 bases; nucleotides outside the gene matches: 29. The CDR3 sequence: CSAEDRDGDLGWKQTVYF. The CDR3 DNA reads as TGCAGTGCTGAGGACAGGGATGGTGATTTAGGCTGGAAACAGACTGTATATTTT.

In its sample, this clonotype was seen a few times. V usage is TRBV6-5 and J usage is TRBJ1-2; D is unclear. Trimming removed 5 bases from V and 8 bases from J, with 18 bases in between. CDR1 MNHEY and CDR2 SVGAGI come from the germline V gene. The CDR3 contains 14 residues. In nucleotides, the CDR3 is TGTGCCAGCAGTCTTTCAGAAGAGAAGAGAGGCTACACCTTC. Translating it yields CASSLSEEKRGYTF.

A few counts support this clonotype. The J gene is TRBJ2-3, the V gene TRBV7-3, with a possible D match to TRBD2 (6 bases). The V gene lost 3 bases and the J gene lost 3 bases, with 13 bases spanning the gap. The CDR3 extends over 15 amino acids. Looked up from germline, CDR1 is SGHTA and CDR2 is FQGTGA. The CDR3 DNA reads TGTGCCAGCAGCTTGTCCGGGAGCCTTACAGATACGCAGTATTTT. This translates into CASSLSGSLTDTQYF.

To note about this clonotype: A read error may be the cause here, since a much bigger clone is one base away. V is TRBV7-9 and J is TRBJ2-1; D not resolved. CDR1 and CDR2 (germline): SEHNR, FQNEAQ (reference sequence). Trimming stripped 7 bases from V and 7 bases from J, with 14 bases between. The CDR3 totals 13 residues. CDR3: CASISLPGNEQFF. Written as DNA, the CDR3 is TGTGCCAGCATCTCACTGCCCGGAAATGAGCAGTTCTTC.